These T cell receptor beta chains were read from a single sample in a study of beta chain features in type 1 diabetes. Method: immunoSEQ multiplex PCR; TCRdb's copy keeps in-frame clones and lacks some. This sample carries some 270,000 clones, under 8.5% of them seen once, and the ten largest clones take roughly 1%. The source material was central memory CD4+ T cells from blood. These receptors all come from a woman under 30 in good health. Both conserved end residues are part of each CDR3. Each record gives: J gene, D gene, V gene, CDR3 protein. The D gene is left open where the match is weak.

j_gene: TRBJ2-3
d_gene: -
v_gene: TRBV7-2
CDR3aa: CASSSPASVDTQYF

j_gene: TRBJ1-1
d_gene: -
v_gene: TRBV18
CDR3aa: CASSPQSSEAFF

j_gene: TRBJ2-3
d_gene: -
v_gene: TRBV27
CDR3aa: CASSDLYTQYF

j_gene: TRBJ1-1
d_gene: -
v_gene: TRBV6-6
CDR3aa: CASTHLGEAFF

j_gene: TRBJ2-3
d_gene: -
v_gene: TRBV15
CDR3aa: CATSRDLLDTQYF

j_gene: TRBJ2-3
d_gene: -
v_gene: TRBV25-1
CDR3aa: CASRSAGDTQYF

j_gene: TRBJ1-2
d_gene: -
v_gene: TRBV7-9
CDR3aa: CASSLIPSNYGYTF

j_gene: TRBJ1-4
d_gene: TRBD1
v_gene: TRBV6-5
CDR3aa: CASNSQMDRELFF

j_gene: TRBJ2-6
d_gene: -
v_gene: TRBV4-3
CDR3aa: CASSQGNSGANVLTF

j_gene: TRBJ2-5
d_gene: TRBD2
v_gene: TRBV5-1
CDR3aa: CASEMAAGGIETQYF

j_gene: TRBJ2-1
d_gene: -
v_gene: TRBV7-9
CDR3aa: CASSSRGQYNEQFF